The clone carrying this TCR beta chain has a single count. Its target is unknown. This sequence is one base from a far larger clone and is likely a read error. V was trimmed by 6 bases and J by 0 bases, leaving 22 bases between them. CDR3 size: 18 residues. Germline values: CDR1 MNHEY, CDR2 SMNVEV (reference sequence). Arm-PCR of CDR3 regions and iRepertoire HTBI primers were the basis on which TCR beta libraries were built. In the authors' workflow: The samples yielded 55 to 75 TRBV and roughly 15 TRBJ segments. Each CDR3 protein gets one entry after TCRdb re-called the multiplex PCR reads with MiXCR. The V and J calls and clone size come from TCRdb's table, not from the authors' own analysis. Among about 380,000 distinct CDR3 sequences, roughly a sixth were seen once, and the ten largest hold 22%. These data belong to a study of regulatory T cells in long-lasting Graves disease. Study overall: Graves' patients (newly diagnosed) had been on antithyroid drugs under 3 months. Whole-study results and caveats: Fewer public clonotypes were shared by new patients (around 970) than by persistent patients (around 2,900).

Time point: newly diagnosed GD, antithyroid drugs for less than 3 months. PBMCs were the source of the RNA used for TCR sequencing. Patients were enrolled at an endocrinology department in Xi'an, China. This chain links TRBV27 with TRBJ2-3; D unresolved. The sequence was obtained from a female donor with Graves disease. Specimen: peripheral blood mononuclear cells (PBMCs), collected at new diagnosis, from a patient treated with antithyroid drugs. The CDR3 coding sequence is TGTGCCAGCAGCCCGCCGGCGCTACTTAGAGGTAGCACAGATACGCAGTATTTT. Amino acids: CASSPPALLRGSTDTQYF.